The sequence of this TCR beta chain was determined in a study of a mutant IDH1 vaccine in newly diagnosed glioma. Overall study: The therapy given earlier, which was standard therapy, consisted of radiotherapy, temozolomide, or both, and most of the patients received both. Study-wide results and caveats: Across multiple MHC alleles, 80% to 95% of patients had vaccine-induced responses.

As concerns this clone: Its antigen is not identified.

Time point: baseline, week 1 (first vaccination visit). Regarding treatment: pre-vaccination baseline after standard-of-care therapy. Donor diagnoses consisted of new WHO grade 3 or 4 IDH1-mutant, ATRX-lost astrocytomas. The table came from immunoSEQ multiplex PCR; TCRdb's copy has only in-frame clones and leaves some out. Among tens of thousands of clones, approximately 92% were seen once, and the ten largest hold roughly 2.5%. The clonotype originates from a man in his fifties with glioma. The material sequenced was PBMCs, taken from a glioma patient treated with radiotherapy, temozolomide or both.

The CDR3 DNA sequence: TGTGCCAGCAGTCTACAGGGAGGGGACACTGAAGCTTTCTTT. Its translation is CASSLQGGDTEAFF. This rearrangement joins TRBV6-5 to TRBJ1-1, with D maybe TRBD1 (6 bases). The V gene lost 5 bases and the J gene lost 3 bases, with 13 bases spanning the gap. The V gene's germline CDR1 is MNHEY and CDR2 SVGAGI. The CDR3 totals 14 residues.